These 22 T cell receptor beta chains share one sample of origin, sequenced in a study of T cell changes during pregnancy in multiple sclerosis. The repertoire was sequenced with immunoSEQ multiplex PCR; TCRdb's copy has only in-frame clones and lacks some. The sample includes some 64,000 clones, 90% seen only once; the top ten take approximately 2%. Specimen: peripheral blood, collected in the second trimester of pregnancy. The receptor source for this set is a female donor in good health, enrolled as a control in a pregnancy study.

V usage is TRBV11-3 and J usage is TRBJ2-1; TRBD2 aligns across 11 bases. J gave up 8 bases and V 5 bases, and 8 bases lay outside the gene matches. Germline V gene data show CDR1 as SGHNT and CDR2 as YENEEA. This CDR3 contains 15 residues. The CDR3 coding sequence is TGTGCCAGCAGCGCCCATAGCGGGAGGGGGCATGAGCAGTTCTTC. Protein sequence: CASSAHSGRGHEQFF.

The rearrangement uses TRBV5-1 and TRBJ1-1, with D maybe TRBD1 (5 bases). The germline V and J ends were trimmed by 1 base and 3 bases, with 10 bases remaining between them. Germline V gene lookup returns CDR1 SGHRS and CDR2 YFSETQ. CDR3 length equals 14 residues. CDR3 sequence: CASSLRWGDTEAFF. DNA for the CDR3: TGCGCCAGCAGCTTGAGGTGGGGGGACACTGAAGCTTTCTTT.

The chain employs TRBV10-3 and TRBJ2-7; 7 bases are shared with TRBD1. CDR1 and CDR2 from the germline V gene are ENHRY and SYGVKD. The CDR3 has 14 amino acids. The J segment lost 1 base and the V segment lost 3 bases, leaving 3 bases of the junction unmatched. CDR3 in DNA: TGTGCCATCAGTGATTCGGGACAGTCCTACGAGCAGTACTTC. It encodes CAISDSGQSYEQYF.

The chain employs TRBV5-4 and TRBJ2-1, with 7 bases aligning to TRBD1. The ends lost 4 bases at V and 3 bases at J; junction bases unmatched: 10. CDR1 is SGHNT and CDR2 is YYREEE in the germline V gene (reference sequence). CDR3 length: 16 amino acids. The CDR3, as DNA: TGTGCCAGCAGCCGTAGAACAGGGGCCAACTACAATGAGCAGTTCTTC. It codes for CASSRRTGANYNEQFF.

This chain links TRBV2 with TRBJ2-1; no clear D. There are 13 residues in the CDR3. Germline loops: CDR1 SNHLY, CDR2 FYNNEI. Trimming left V 2 bases short and J 6 bases short, with 8 bases between. The CDR3 here is CASSEWQSNEQFF. The CDR3 bases are TGTGCCAGCAGTGAATGGCAGTCCAATGAGCAGTTCTTC.

On this clone: The junction departs from the called germline gene at one end, perhaps through a read error. V usage is TRBV5-1 and J usage is TRBJ2-5; D remains unclear. This CDR3 region has 12 residues. Germline V lookup: CDR1 SGHRS, CDR2 YFSETQ. CDR3 in amino acids: CASSSNQETQYF. DNA of the CDR3: TGCGCCAGCAGCTCAAACCAGGAGACCCAGTACTTC.

The chain joins TRBV28 to TRBJ1-4; TRBD1 matches at 11 bases. Germline CDR1 reads MDHEN; CDR2 reads SYDVKM. V gave up 6 bases and J gave up 8 bases; unmatched junction bases: 11. The CDR3 loop spans 16 amino acids. In nucleotides, the CDR3 is TGTGCCAGCAGAGTAAGGGACAGGGGGGTCTGGGAAAAACTGTTTTTT. Amino acid sequence: CASRVRDRGVWEKLFF.

This clone was seen once. The chain links TRBV7-9 to TRBJ2-3, with 7 positions matching TRBD1. This CDR3 comprises 14 residues. J was trimmed by 7 bases and V by 6 bases; bases with no gene match: 10. Germline assignment: CDR1 SEHNR and CDR2 FQNEAQ (reference sequence). The chain's CDR3 is CASSPYDRENTQYF. As DNA, the CDR3 is TGTGCCAGCAGTCCTTACGACAGGGAAAATACGCAGTATTTT.

The table lists this clone with a few counts. The rearrangement uses TRBV6-1 and TRBJ1-6; D gene uncertain. This CDR3 region has 16 residues. The germline CDR1 and CDR2 sequences are MNHNS and SASEGT. The V end was cut by 0 bases, the J end by 2 bases, with 8 bases between. This chain's CDR3 is CASSEAAGAYNSPLHF. In DNA form, the CDR3 reads TGTGCCAGCAGTGAAGCGGCGGGCGCCTATAATTCACCCCTCCACTTT.

CDR3 amino acids: CSVEDHEENTEAFF. DNA of the CDR3: TGCAGCGTTGAAGATCATGAGGAGAACACTGAAGCTTTCTTT. This chain uses TRBV29-1 with TRBJ1-1, with D uncertain. CDR3 length: 14 residues. V lost 0 bases and J 1 base, leaving 9 bases between the germline ends. Looked up from germline, CDR1 is SQVTM and CDR2 is ANQGSEA.

This chain joins TRBV9 and TRBJ2-1, with TRBD2 identical over 15 bases. Unmatched junction bases numbered 6, after V lost 7 bases and J lost 7 bases. This CDR3 spans 15 amino acids. Per germline, CDR1 SGDLS and CDR2 YYNGEE. The CDR3 bases are TGTGCCAGCGCAAGGGGACTAGCGGGGGGTAATGAGCAGTTCTTC. It encodes CASARGLAGGNEQFF. Supplemented by reference TRBV9 and TRBJ2-1, the full variable domain reads DSGVTQTPKHLITATGQRVTLRCSPRSGDLSVYWYQQSLDQGLQFLIQYYNGEERAKGNILERFSAQQFPDLHSELNLSSLELGDSALYFCASARGLAGGNEQFFGPGTRLTVL.

V gene TRBV5-1 combines with J gene TRBJ2-7, with D possibly matching TRBD1 (6 bases). Germline assignment: CDR1 SGHRS and CDR2 YFSETQ. Trimming left V 3 bases short and J 3 bases short, with 10 bases between. CDR3 length equals 13 residues. CDR3 residues: CASSYGQNYEQYF. CDR3 DNA sequence: TGCGCCAGCAGCTACGGACAGAACTACGAGCAGTACTTC.

The chain uses TRBV28 and TRBJ2-1; 9 bases fit TRBD2. This CDR3 spans 16 amino acids. After removal of 6 bases from V and 4 bases from J, the junction contained 10 bases not matched to a gene. Germline-derived CDR1 and CDR2 are MDHEN and SYDVKM. The CDR3 DNA follows: TGTGCCAGCAGCCCTAATGGACTAGCGAGATACAATGAGCAGTTCTTC. It codes for CASSPNGLARYNEQFF.

The rearrangement links TRBV1 to TRBJ2-1; the listed D gene, TRBD2, was not tested against the DNA. TRBV1 is a documented pseudogene. CDR3 length: 14 residues. This CDR3 reads CTSSPYPPPGEQFF. As DNA, the CDR3 is TGCACCAGCAGCCCATACCCCCCCCCGGGTGAGCAGTTCTTC.

This chain joins TRBV1 and TRBJ2-7; TRBD1 is taken as the D call from the table, unchecked against the DNA. TRBV1 is noted as a pseudogene. CDR3 length: 17 amino acids. CDR3 residues: CTSRGRDRGHLNYEQYF. DNA of the CDR3: TGCACCAGCAGGGGTAGGGACAGGGGGCATCTCAACTACGAGCAGTACTTC.

V and J are TRBV25-1 and TRBJ2-7; D is possibly TRBD2 (5 bases). Deletions cut 8 bases from V and 3 bases from J, with 20 bases between. Per germline, CDR1 MGHDK and CDR2 SYGVNS. This CDR3 comprises 15 residues. CDR3 nucleotides: TGTGCCAGCGCAAGCCGATCAGAGACTAACTACGAGCAGTACTTC. Protein product: CASASRSETNYEQYF.

The gene calls are TRBV2 and TRBJ2-2, with 9 positions matching TRBD2. J gave up 4 bases and V 2 bases, and 11 bases lay outside the gene matches. The germline CDR1 and CDR2 sequences are SNHLY and FYNNEI. The CDR3 contains 18 residues. CDR3 coding DNA: TGTGCCAGCAGTGAAACGGGGCGGGGGGGCCTCGGCACCGGGGAGCTGTTTTTT. This translates into CASSETGRGGLGTGELFF.

The DNA for the CDR3 is TGTGCCAGCAGTTACCAGAATTTGAACACTGAAGCTTTCTTT. Amino acid sequence: CASSYQNLNTEAFF. The chain employs TRBV6-5 and TRBJ1-1, with D hard to call. V dropped 2 bases and J dropped 0 bases, with 7 bases sitting between them. The CDR3 length is 14 residues. Germline CDR1 is MNHEY and CDR2 is SVGAGI.

The chain employs TRBV6-1 and TRBJ2-5; D gene unclear. V was cut by 6 bases and J by 5 bases, with 7 bases left in between. The CDR3 totals 11 residues. CDR1 and CDR2 (germline): MNHNS, SASEGT. CDR3 DNA sequence: TGTGCCAGCAGACTATGGGAGACCCAGTACTTC. It is translated as CASRLWETQYF.

The genes are TRBV5-4 and TRBJ2-1; no definite D call. This CDR3 contains 14 residues. Germline loops: CDR1 SGHNT, CDR2 YYREEE (reference sequence). V gave up 2 bases and J gave up 2 bases, with 8 bases separating them. The CDR3 region has the DNA TGTGCCAGCAGCTTCTCAACTACCTACAATGAGCAGTTCTTC. Translation: CASSFSTTYNEQFF.

The chain has TRBV7-9 and TRBJ1-4; D may be TRBD1 (5 bases). V was pared by 4 bases and J by 8 bases, with 17 bases between. This CDR3 is built from 15 residues. Per the germline V gene, CDR1 is SEHNR and CDR2 is FQNEAQ (reference sequence). This chain's CDR3 is CASSSAGGKWEKLFF. The CDR3 DNA reads as TGTGCCAGCAGCTCGGCCGGGGGGAAGTGGGAAAAACTGTTTTTT.

This chain uses TRBV27 with TRBJ2-3; possibly TRBD2 for D (5 bases). Trimming took 2 bases from V and 2 from J, leaving 8 bases between them. The CDR3 extends over 14 amino acids. Germline lookup yields CDR1 MNHEY and CDR2 SMNVEV (reference sequence). The CDR3: CASSLGRVTDTQYF. As DNA, the CDR3 is TGTGCCAGCAGTTTAGGGCGGGTCACAGATACGCAGTATTTT.